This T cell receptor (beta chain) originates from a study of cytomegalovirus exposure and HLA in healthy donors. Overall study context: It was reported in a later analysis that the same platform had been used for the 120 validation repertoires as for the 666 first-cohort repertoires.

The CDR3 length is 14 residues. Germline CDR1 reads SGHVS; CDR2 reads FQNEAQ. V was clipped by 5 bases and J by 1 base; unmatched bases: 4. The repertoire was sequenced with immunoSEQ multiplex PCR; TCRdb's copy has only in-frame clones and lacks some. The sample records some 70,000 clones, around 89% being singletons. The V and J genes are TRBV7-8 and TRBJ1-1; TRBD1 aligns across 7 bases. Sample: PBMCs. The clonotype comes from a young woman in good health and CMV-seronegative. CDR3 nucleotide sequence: TGTGCCAGCAGCCCCTGGACAGGGAACACTGAAGCTTTCTTT. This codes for CASSPWTGNTEAFF.